This T cell receptor beta chain is drawn from a study of control samples from healthy donors and cancer patients. This clone was seen just once. TCRdb's table, derived via immunoSEQ multiplex PCR, lists solely in-frame clones and lacks some. The sample consists of about 73,000 clones, about 90% of them appearing once. V shed 4 bases and J shed 0 bases, with 13 bases lying between them. This CDR3 is 16 amino acids long. CDR1 and CDR2 (germline): KGHSH, LQKENI. This receptor was obtained from a man aged 55-75 years with lung cancer. The chain links TRBV18 to TRBJ2-4, with D possibly TRBD2 on 7 matching bases. Sequenced: PBMCs. The CDR3 nucleotides read TGTGCCAGCTCACTGGGAGGGGGAGTAGCCAAAAACATTCAGTACTTC. The encoded protein is CASSLGGGVAKNIQYF.